One and the same sample provided the 18 T cell receptor beta chains below, sequenced in a study of cytomegalovirus exposure and HLA in healthy donors. PCR employed 60 Vbeta and 13 Jbeta primers. This table comes from immunoSEQ multiplex PCR, and its TCRdb copy is limited to in-frame clones, with some not included. The sample consists of 90,000 to 150,000 clones, 65% to 80% of them appearing once. What was sequenced was PBMCs. The receptors were sampled from a female donor in good health and CMV-seronegative.

The V gene is TRBV15, the J gene TRBJ1-5, with 7 bases lining up with TRBD1. Germline CDR1 and CDR2: LNHNV and YYDKDF (reference sequence). The junction had 14 bases not matched to a gene; V was cut back by 5 bases and J by 4 bases. This CDR3 contains 17 residues. DNA for the CDR3: TGTGCCACCAGCGGAAAGGGGGCAGCTCATTGGAATCAGCCCCAGCATTTT. Amino acid sequence: CATSGKGAAHWNQPQHF.

V and J are TRBV11-2 and TRBJ1-5; D is unresolved. Germline V gene sequence: CDR1 SGHAT, CDR2 FQNNGV. The V end lost 1 base, the J end lost 5 bases, and 6 bases lay between the germline ends. The CDR3 sequence is 13 residues long. CDR3 sequence reads: CASSLGAYQPQHF. The CDR3 nucleotides read TGTGCCAGCAGCTTAGGGGCCTATCAGCCCCAGCATTTT.

V gene TRBV7-9 combines with J gene TRBJ2-1; maybe TRBD1 (6 bases). Trimming removed 1 base from V and 0 bases from J, with 19 bases in between. This CDR3 spans 19 amino acids. Germline V CDR1 and CDR2: SEHNR, FQNEAQ (reference sequence). The CDR3: CASSLGGLFKQDSYNEQFF. The CDR3 coding sequence is TGTGCCAGCAGCTTAGGGGGGCTGTTTAAGCAGGACTCCTACAATGAGCAGTTCTTC.

The V call is TRBV27, the J call TRBJ1-5; 8 bases map to TRBD1. Germline CDR1 reads MNHEY; CDR2 reads SMNVEV (reference sequence). The trim removed 6 bases at V and 3 bases at J, leaving 4 bases unmatched. The CDR3 spans 14 residues. CDR3 in amino acids: CASRRGQANQPQHF. CDR3 nucleotides: TGTGCCAGCAGGAGGGGACAGGCCAATCAGCCCCAGCATTTT.

The rearrangement joins TRBV7-2 to TRBJ2-5; the D gene is possibly TRBD2 (6 bases). Germline V gives CDR1 SGHTA, CDR2 FQGNSA. The CDR3 is made up of 14 amino acids. V lost 1 base and J lost 2, with 8 bases in between. CDR3 amino acids: CASSLDAGQETQYF. Written as DNA, the CDR3 is TGTGCCAGCAGCTTAGATGCGGGGCAAGAGACCCAGTACTTC. Using reference TRBV7-2 and TRBJ2-5 for the parts outside the CDR3, the full variable domain is GAGVSQSPSNKVTEKGKDVELRCDPISGHTALYWYRQSLGQGLEFLIYFQGNSAPDKSGLPSDRFSAERTGGSVSTLTIQRTQQEDSAVYLCASSLDAGQETQYFGPGTRLLVL.

V is TRBV4-3 and J is TRBJ2-1; TRBD1 might be the D (6 bases). The V end lost 3 bases, the J end lost 8 bases, and 20 bases lay between the germline ends. In germline, CDR1 is LGHNA, CDR2 YSLEER. The CDR3 is 16 residues long. This CDR3 is CASSQDLYRTDDEQFF. CDR3 coding DNA: TGCGCCAGCAGCCAGGATCTCTATCGGACAGACGATGAGCAGTTCTTC.

V gene TRBV5-4 combines with J gene TRBJ2-3; no reliable D call. V lost 2 bases and J 0 bases, leaving 10 bases between the germline ends. Looked up from germline, CDR1 is SGHNT and CDR2 is YYREEE (reference sequence). The CDR3 contains 15 residues. The CDR3 region is CASSFLGTSTDTQYF. As DNA, the CDR3 is TGTGCCAGCAGCTTTCTTGGTACTAGCACAGATACGCAGTATTTT.

This sequence joins TRBV29-1 and TRBJ2-7; tentatively, D is TRBD1 (6 bases). The CDR3 runs 17 residues. V lost 4 bases and J 0 bases, leaving 22 bases between the germline ends. Germline CDR1 is SQVTM and CDR2 is ANQGSEA. CDR3 in amino acids: CSVVGGTSGANSYEQYF. CDR3 sequence (DNA): TGCAGCGTTGTTGGCGGCACCTCAGGGGCTAACTCCTACGAGCAGTACTTC.

Concerning this clone: One junction end does not reproduce the germline sequence, and a read error may be involved. The chain couples TRBV7-9 to TRBJ2-7; perhaps TRBD1 as D (5 bases). The CDR3 is 12 residues long. Germline assignment: CDR1 SEHNR and CDR2 FQNEAQ (reference sequence). As DNA, the CDR3 is TGTTCCAGCAGCTCTCAGGGATTTGGGCAGTACTTC. As protein: CSSSSQGFGQYF.

This clone was recorded a few times. The chain combines TRBV6-5 with TRBJ2-7, with 7 positions matching TRBD1. The CDR3 consists of 13 residues. Germline CDR1 and CDR2: MNHEY and SVGAGI. The trim removed 6 bases at V and 7 bases at J, leaving 9 bases unmatched. CDR3 region: CASSATGEGEQYF. The CDR3 region has the DNA TGTGCCAGCAGCGCAACAGGGGAAGGGGAGCAGTACTTC.

This chain connects TRBV7-2 to TRBJ2-5; 11 bases fit TRBD2. J was trimmed by 5 bases and V by 3 bases; bases with no gene match: 11. The V gene's germline CDR1 is SGHTA and CDR2 FQGNSA. The CDR3 runs 17 residues. The CDR3 reads CASSFWLTSGAGETQYF. CDR3 nucleotide sequence: TGTGCCAGCAGCTTTTGGTTGACTAGCGGGGCGGGGGAGACCCAGTACTTC.

The chain combines TRBV6-6 with TRBJ2-2; D possibly corresponds to TRBD2 (6 bases). V was trimmed by 8 bases and J by 7 bases, leaving 17 bases between them. The CDR3 length is 14 residues. CDR1 is MNHNY, CDR2 SVGAGI, per germline (reference sequence). In DNA, the CDR3 is TGTGCCAGCTCCGGAGGGGAGGCCTTCGGGGAGCTGTTTTTT. Translating gives CASSGGEAFGELFF.

The chain combines TRBV9 with TRBJ2-1, with TRBD2 matching over 12 bases. This CDR3 has 13 residues. Germline V gene lookup returns CDR1 SGDLS and CDR2 YYNGEE. The V and J ends lost 7 bases and 6 bases, in that order; junction bases with no gene match: 2. The CDR3 DNA is TGTGCCAGCTCTAGCGGGGGGGCCAATGAGCAGTTCTTC. Translating gives CASSSGGANEQFF.

This clone was seen only a few times. The rearrangement links TRBV6-1 to TRBJ2-1; 8 bases are a match to TRBD1. Trimming cost V 6 bases and J 12 bases; bases outside gene matches: 10. CDR1 MNHNS and CDR2 SASEGT come from the germline V gene. This CDR3 is 13 amino acids long. The CDR3 spells CASRSGQGTGQFF. The DNA for the CDR3 is TGTGCCAGCAGATCAGGACAGGGAACAGGGCAGTTCTTC.

The genes are TRBV29-1 and TRBJ2-3; D is unclear. CDR1 is SQVTM and CDR2 is ANQGSEA in the germline V gene. This CDR3 region has 12 residues. The germline V and J ends were trimmed by 0 bases and 6 bases, with 7 bases remaining between them. This CDR3 reads CSVEEVGDTQYF. The CDR3 region has the DNA TGCAGCGTTGAAGAGGTGGGCGATACGCAGTATTTT.

The J gene is TRBJ2-5, the V gene TRBV13, with TRBD2 matching over 11 bases. The J call is in doubt because the DNA end fits TRBJ2-7 better. Germline CDR1 and CDR2: PRHDT and FYEKMQ (reference sequence). The CDR3 runs 14 residues. CDR3 residues: CASSPGLAVGEQYF. Written as DNA, the CDR3 is TGTGCCAGCAGCCCGGGACTAGCGGTGGGCGAGCAGTACTTC.

The chain combines TRBV7-6 with TRBJ1-4; D call uncertain. The CDR3 is made up of 15 amino acids. Between the trimmed V and J ends, which lost 1 base and 3 bases, there was a span of 9 bases. Germline V lookup: CDR1 SGHVS, CDR2 FNYEAQ. The CDR3 here is CASSLGQVSNEKLFF. The DNA of the CDR3 is TGTGCCAGCAGCTTAGGTCAGGTTTCTAATGAAAAACTGTTTTTT. The variable domain in full, with the rest retrieved from reference TRBV7-6 and TRBJ1-4, is GAGVSQSPRYKVTKRGQDVALRCDPISGHVSLYWYRQALGQGPEFLTYFNYEAQQDKSGLPNDRFSAERPEGSISTLTIQRTEQRDSAMYRCASSLGQVSNEKLFFGSGTQLSVL.

The V call is TRBV6-5, the J call TRBJ2-7, with D perhaps TRBD2 (6 bases). This CDR3 is built from 15 residues. Trimming stripped 8 bases from V and 0 bases from J, with 17 bases between. Per the germline V gene, CDR1 is MNHEY and CDR2 is SVGAGI. The CDR3 DNA reads as TGTGCCAGCGCCTCCGGGACTCCCTTCTCCTACGAGCAGTACTTC. Its protein product is CASASGTPFSYEQYF.